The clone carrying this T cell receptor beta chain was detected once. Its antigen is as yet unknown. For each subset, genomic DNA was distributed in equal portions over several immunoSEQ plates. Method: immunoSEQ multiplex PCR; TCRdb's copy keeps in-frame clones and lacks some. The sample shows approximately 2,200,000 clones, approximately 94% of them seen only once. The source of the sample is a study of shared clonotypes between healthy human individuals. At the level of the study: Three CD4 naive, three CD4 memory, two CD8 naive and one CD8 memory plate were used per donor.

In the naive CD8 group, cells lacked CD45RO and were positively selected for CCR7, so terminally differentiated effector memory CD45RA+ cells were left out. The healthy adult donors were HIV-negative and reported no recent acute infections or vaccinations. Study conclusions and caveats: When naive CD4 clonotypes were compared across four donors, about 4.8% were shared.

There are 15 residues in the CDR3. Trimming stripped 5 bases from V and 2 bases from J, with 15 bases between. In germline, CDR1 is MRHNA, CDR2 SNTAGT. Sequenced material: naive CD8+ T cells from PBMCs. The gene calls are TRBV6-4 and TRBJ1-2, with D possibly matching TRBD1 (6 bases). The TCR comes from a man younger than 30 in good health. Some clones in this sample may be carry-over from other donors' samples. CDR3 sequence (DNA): TGTGCCAGCAGTCCATCCACAGGGCCCAACTATGGCTACACCTTC. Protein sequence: CASSPSTGPNYGYTF.